Following are 30 T cell receptor beta chains from one sample sequenced in a study of T cell responses to AZD1222 COVID-19 vaccine. Only in-frame clones appear in the TCRdb table, and some are missing; sequencing was by immunoSEQ multiplex PCR. This sample has 90,000 to 120,000 clones, with about 92% found just once. Material: peripheral blood, obtained on day 0 of AZD1222 vaccination. These TCRs come from an adult in good health.

The chain combines TRBV9 with TRBJ2-3; TRBD2 matches at 7 bases. Germline lookup yields CDR1 SGDLS and CDR2 YYNGEE. The V segment lost 0 bases and the J segment 5 bases; nucleotides outside the gene matches: 6. The CDR3 sequence is 15 residues long. The CDR3 DNA sequence: TGTGCCAGCAGCGTAGGGGCGGGAGTAATAGATACGCAGTATTTT. Its protein is CASSVGAGVIDTQYF.

The chain recombines TRBV7-9 with TRBJ2-7; D gene ambiguous. Trimming left V 4 bases short and J 0 bases short, with 10 bases between. Germline lookup yields CDR1 SEHNR and CDR2 FQNEAQ (reference sequence). The CDR3 totals 14 residues. CDR3 amino acids: CASSSALTSYEQYF. CDR3 DNA sequence: TGTGCCAGCAGCTCCGCCTTAACCTCCTACGAGCAGTACTTC.

The chain is built from TRBV6-2 or TRBV6-3 and TRBJ1-1; D might be TRBD1 (5 bases). V was cut by 0 bases and J by 2 bases, with 10 bases left in between. The CDR3 has 15 residues. Per the germline V gene, CDR1 is MNHEY and CDR2 is SVGEGT. CDR3 in amino acids: CASSYSRQGNTEAFF. For the CDR3, the DNA is TGTGCCAGCAGTTACTCGAGGCAGGGAAACACTGAAGCTTTCTTT.

This chain joins TRBV7-8 and TRBJ2-1, with 11 bases identical to TRBD2. The V segment lost 4 bases and the J segment 10 bases; nucleotides outside the gene matches: 9. Germline V gives CDR1 SGHVS, CDR2 FQNEAQ. The CDR3 is 15 amino acids. CDR3 residues: CASSSSGLAAVEQFF. DNA of the CDR3: TGTGCCAGCAGCTCATCGGGACTAGCGGCCGTAGAGCAGTTCTTC.

The chain joins TRBV5-1 to TRBJ2-7, with D uncertain. Germline V CDR1 and CDR2: SGHRS, YFSETQ. The CDR3 has 14 amino acids. V was clipped by 0 bases and J by 2 bases, with 9 bases between them. The CDR3 reads CASSLEGQPYEQYF. In DNA, the CDR3 is TGCGCCAGCAGCTTGGAAGGCCAGCCCTACGAGCAGTACTTC.

This chain joins TRBV10-3 and TRBJ1-1, with a weak D call TRBD1 (5 bases). Per the germline V gene, CDR1 is ENHRY and CDR2 is SYGVKD. The length of the CDR3 is 14 residues. Trimming pared 3 bases from V and 5 bases from J, leaving 13 bases between. The DNA of the CDR3 is TGTGCCATCAGTGATACCAAAGGACATACTGAAGCTTTCTTT. It translates to CAISDTKGHTEAFF.

The rearrangement links TRBV6-2 or TRBV6-3 to TRBJ2-5; D gene unclear. The CDR3 is 11 amino acids. V dropped 2 bases and J dropped 6 bases, with 4 bases sitting between them. Germline-derived CDR1 and CDR2 are MNHEY and SVGEGT. DNA of the CDR3: TGTGCCAGCAGTTACAAGAAGACCCAGTACTTC. Translation gives CASSYKKTQYF.

The rearrangement links TRBV11-2 to TRBJ1-2; 7 bases map to TRBD1. Looked up from germline, CDR1 is SGHAT and CDR2 is FQNNGV. The CDR3 has 14 amino acids. V shed 6 bases, J shed 2 bases, and the junction held 6 bases outside the gene matches. CDR3 DNA sequence: TGTGCCAGCAGTATGACAGGGTTGAACTATGGCTACACCTTC. Translating gives CASSMTGLNYGYTF.

This chain joins TRBV7-2 and TRBJ2-2, with 9 bases identical to TRBD1. V was clipped by 10 bases and J by 7 bases; unmatched bases: 10. Germline CDR1 reads SGHTA; CDR2 reads FQGNSA. The CDR3 is made up of 14 amino acids. The DNA for the CDR3 is TGTGCCAACAACCCACAGGGGGCAAGCGGGGAGCTGTTTTTT. Its protein product is CANNPQGASGELFF.

This rearrangement joins TRBV5-6 to TRBJ1-5; D remains unclear. Per the germline V gene, CDR1 is SGHDT and CDR2 is YYEEEE. The CDR3 has 13 residues. Deletions cut 3 bases from V and 1 base from J, with 5 bases between. CDR3 amino acids: CASSSQSNQPQHF. The CDR3 nucleotides read TGTGCCAGCAGCTCCCAGAGCAATCAGCCCCAGCATTTT.

The count of this clone is one. CDR3: CASKRDLNTEAFF. The DNA for the CDR3 is TGTGCCAGCAAACGGGACCTGAACACTGAAGCTTTCTTT. The V and J genes are TRBV25-1 and TRBJ1-1; weak D call: TRBD1 (5 bases). The CDR3 consists of 13 residues. The germline gives CDR1 MGHDK, CDR2 SYGVNS. With 7 bases removed from V and 0 bases from J, the gap between germline ends came to 9 bases.

The chain carries TRBV5-6 and TRBJ1-1; no clear D. The V gene's germline CDR1 is SGHDT and CDR2 YYEEEE. Deletions cut 4 bases from V and 3 bases from J, with 19 bases between. The length of the CDR3 is 16 residues. CDR3 in amino acids: CASSPLSVGWDTEAFF. In DNA form, the CDR3 reads TGTGCCAGCAGCCCGCTTAGCGTCGGGTGGGACACTGAAGCTTTCTTT.

This chain joins TRBV4-1 and TRBJ2-3; 10 nucleotides match TRBD2. The V and J ends lost 0 bases and 7 bases, in that order; junction bases with no gene match: 4. This CDR3 region has 15 residues. The germline gives CDR1 MGHRA, CDR2 YSYEKL. Here the CDR3 DNA reads TGCGCCAGCAGCCAAGATAGCGGGGGGTGGAATACGCAGTATTTT. It yields the protein CASSQDSGGWNTQYF.

The chain uses TRBV7-9 and TRBJ1-1, with TRBD1 as a possible D gene (5 bases). The CDR3 has 15 amino acids. V was clipped by 3 bases and J by 0 bases, with 11 bases between them. Germline V gives CDR1 SEHNR, CDR2 FQNEAQ (reference sequence). DNA for the CDR3: TGTGCCAGCAGCTTTGGGGGTCAGATGAACACTGAAGCTTTCTTT. It encodes CASSFGGQMNTEAFF.

The V call is TRBV18, the J call TRBJ1-1; D uncertain. The germline V gene has CDR1 KGHSH and CDR2 LQKENI. Between the trimmed V and J ends, which lost 3 bases and 2 bases, there was a span of 10 bases. The CDR3 extends over 14 amino acids. The CDR3 DNA reads as TGTGCCAGCTCACCGGTAACCGGAAACACTGAAGCTTTCTTT. This codes for CASSPVTGNTEAFF.

V gene TRBV7-3 combines with J gene TRBJ1-1, with TRBD1 identical over 8 bases. This CDR3 is 13 amino acids long. Unmatched junction bases numbered 3, after V lost 5 bases and J lost 4 bases. Germline CDR1 reads SGHTA; CDR2 reads FQGTGA. The CDR3 bases are TGTGCCAGCAGCACCAGGGGGCTCACTGAAGCTTTCTTT. It is translated as CASSTRGLTEAFF.

The chain employs TRBV7-9 and TRBJ1-1; D unclear. Trimming left V 5 bases short and J 0 bases short, with 10 bases between. The CDR3 has 14 residues. Germline loops: CDR1 SEHNR, CDR2 FQNEAQ (reference sequence). The CDR3 nucleotides read TGTGCCAGCAGCCTCAGTGTTATGAACACTGAAGCTTTCTTT. This encodes CASSLSVMNTEAFF. Full variable domain (rest looked up from reference TRBV7-9 and TRBJ1-1): DTGVSQNPRHKITKRGQNVTFRCDPISEHNRLYWYRQTLGQGPEFLTYFQNEAQLEKSRLLSDRFSAERPKGSFSTLEIQRTEQGDSAMYLCASSLSVMNTEAFFGQGTRLTVV.

The chain is built from TRBV15 and TRBJ2-5; D is possibly TRBD1 or TRBD2 (5 bases each). The CDR3 totals 12 residues. V was pared by 0 bases and J by 12 bases, with 11 bases between. The germline gives CDR1 LNHNV, CDR2 YYDKDF (reference sequence). The CDR3 DNA reads TGTGCCACCAGCAGAGATGGGACCCTCGAGTACTTC. Protein: CATSRDGTLEYF. Filled out from reference TRBV15 and TRBJ2-5, the complete variable domain reads DAMVIQNPRYQVTQFGKPVTLSCSQTLNHNVMYWYQQKSSQAPKLLFHYYDKDFNNEADTPDNFQSRRPNTSFCFLDIRSPGLGDTAMYLCATSRDGTLEYFGPGTRLLVL.

The chain is built from TRBV7-2 and TRBJ2-7; D gene unclear. Trimming took off 3 bases at V and 4 bases at J, with 7 bases between the two ends. Germline CDR1 and CDR2: SGHTA and FQGNSA. The CDR3 covers 12 residues. CDR3: CASSFGVYEQYF. CDR3 in DNA: TGTGCCAGCAGCTTTGGGGTGTACGAGCAGTACTTC.

This chain joins TRBV29-1 and TRBJ1-1; 7 nucleotides line up with TRBD1. Germline values: CDR1 SQVTM, CDR2 ANQGSEA. V was clipped by 6 bases and J by 1 base; unmatched bases: 5. CDR3 size: 13 residues. The CDR3 coding sequence is TGCAGCGTAAGACAGGGACAGAACACTGAAGCTTTCTTT. Residues: CSVRQGQNTEAFF. Full variable domain (missing parts from reference TRBV29-1 and TRBJ1-1): SAVISQKPSRDICQRGTSLTIQCQVDSQVTMMFWYRQQPGQSLTLIATANQGSEATYESGFVIDKFPISRPNLTFSTLTVSNMSPEDSSIYLCSVRQGQNTEAFFGQGTRLTVV.

This sequence joins TRBV3-1 (or the pseudogene TRBV3-2) and TRBJ1-6, with D possibly matching TRBD1 (5 bases). Trimming took 1 base from V and 0 from J, leaving 13 bases between them. The length of the CDR3 is 18 residues. The V gene's germline CDR1 is LGHDT and CDR2 YNNKEL (reference sequence). The CDR3 region has the DNA TGTGCCAGCAGCCAAGTGACGGGACTGAGCTCCTATAATTCACCCCTCCACTTT. Translation gives CASSQVTGLSSYNSPLHF.

V is TRBV7-2 and J is TRBJ1-2; 9 bases agree with TRBD1. This CDR3 comprises 16 residues. The germline V gene has CDR1 SGHTA and CDR2 FQGNSA. V was pared by 5 bases and J by 2 bases, with 9 bases of the junction left unmatched. CDR3 coding DNA: TGTGCCAGCAGCCCCCGAACAGGGGGCCTAAACTATGGCTACACCTTC. Residues: CASSPRTGGLNYGYTF.

Worth noting for this clone: No DNA is shown, since the ends of the CDR3 on it are uncertain; the CDR3 is the one TCRdb lists. V is TRBV30 and J is TRBJ2-1; the table's TRBD2 call for D was not verified on the DNA. CDR1 is GTSNPN, CDR2 SVGIG, per germline (reference sequence). From its first to its last residue, the CDR3 has 18 amino acids. CDR3 loop: CAWPVPGVLAGTQNEQFF.

A single count supports this clone. The chain's CDR3 is CSVLSEGNTLRGTGELFF. CDR3 in DNA: TGCAGCGTTCTCAGTGAGGGAAATACCTTAAGGGGAACCGGGGAGCTGTTTTTT. The chain links TRBV29-1 to TRBJ2-2, with D perhaps given as TRBD1 or TRBD2 (5 bases each). The germline gives CDR1 SQVTM, CDR2 ANQGSEA. Trimming shortened V by 5 bases and J by 5 bases, and 27 bases separated the two germline ends. There are 18 residues in the CDR3.

This sequence joins TRBV4-2 and TRBJ1-4; TRBD1 agrees at 8 bases. The CDR3 consists of 17 residues. Trimming cost V 4 bases and J 3 bases; bases outside gene matches: 10. Germline CDR1 is LGHNA and CDR2 is YNFKEQ. In nucleotides, the CDR3 is TGTGCCAGCAGCCCCACCCGACAGGACAGGGCTAATGAAAAACTGTTTTTT. This sequence encodes CASSPTRQDRANEKLFF.

The chain couples TRBV29-1 to TRBJ1-1; tentatively, D is TRBD1 (6 bases). With 6 bases removed from V and 1 base from J, the gap between germline ends came to 15 bases. CDR3 length: 14 residues. Germline loops: CDR1 SQVTM, CDR2 ANQGSEA. CDR3 protein: CSVRSGTTNTEAFF. The CDR3 bases are TGCAGCGTGCGGTCCGGGACAACGAACACTGAAGCTTTCTTT.

J is TRBJ1-1 and V is TRBV18; possible D gene TRBD1, 6 bases. This CDR3 is 14 amino acids long. Germline CDR1 and CDR2: KGHSH and LQKENI. V was shortened by 6 bases and J by 3 bases, with 14 bases between the two germline ends. For the CDR3, the DNA is TGTGCCAGCTCCCCCCAGGGGTGGGACACTGAAGCTTTCTTT. Translated: CASSPQGWDTEAFF.

J is TRBJ2-7 and V is TRBV3-1 (or the pseudogene TRBV3-2); the D is unclear. Per germline, CDR1 LGHDT and CDR2 YNNKEL (reference sequence). CDR3 length: 12 amino acids. Trimming removed 0 bases from V and 6 bases from J, with 6 bases in between. CDR3 nucleotides: TGTGCCAGCAGCCAAGATTGGAGCGAGCAGTACTTC. Protein product: CASSQDWSEQYF.

This chain links TRBV7-8 with TRBJ2-1; D might be TRBD1 or TRBD2, each matching 5 bases. The CDR3 spans 16 residues. In germline, CDR1 is SGHVS, CDR2 FQNEAQ. Trimming stripped 5 bases from V and 0 bases from J, with 14 bases between. The CDR3 reads CASSGTGLNSYNEQFF. The CDR3 coding sequence is TGTGCCAGCAGCGGGACGGGGCTTAACTCCTACAATGAGCAGTTCTTC.

This clone has a handful of counts. This chain uses TRBV4-1 with TRBJ2-1, with TRBD2 as a possible D gene (5 bases). This CDR3 is built from 18 residues. With 0 bases removed from V and 3 bases from J, the gap between germline ends came to 18 bases. Germline V CDR1 and CDR2: MGHRA, YSYEKL. Here the CDR3 DNA reads TGCGCCAGCAGCCAAGATAGTGTCCGAGCGGACCTCTACAATGAGCAGTTCTTC. Its translation: CASSQDSVRADLYNEQFF.